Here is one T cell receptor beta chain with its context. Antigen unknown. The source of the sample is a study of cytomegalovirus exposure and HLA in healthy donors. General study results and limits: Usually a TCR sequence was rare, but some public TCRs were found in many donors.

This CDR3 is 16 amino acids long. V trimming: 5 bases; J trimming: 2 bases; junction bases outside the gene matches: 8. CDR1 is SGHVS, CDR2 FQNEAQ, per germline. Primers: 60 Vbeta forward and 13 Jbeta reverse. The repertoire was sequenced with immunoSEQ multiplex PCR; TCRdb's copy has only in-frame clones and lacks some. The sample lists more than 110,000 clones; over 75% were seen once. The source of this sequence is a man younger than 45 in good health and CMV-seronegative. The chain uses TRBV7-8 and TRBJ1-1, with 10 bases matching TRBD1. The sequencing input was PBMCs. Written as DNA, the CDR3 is TGTGCCAGCAGCAGGACAGGGGGTCTAAGTAACACTGAAGCTTTCTTT. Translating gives CASSRTGGLSNTEAFF.